Sequencing of this TCR beta chain was carried out in a study of cytomegalovirus exposure and HLA in healthy donors. Findings and caveats of the study: The authors enumerated over 150 TCR beta chains as linked to cytomegalovirus. Rare sequences made up most TCRs, while some public TCRs were found in many donors. Subsequent analysis found a tendency for first-cohort TCR clusters to co-occur within the 120 or so validation repertoires.

Generated by immunoSEQ multiplex PCR, the TCRdb table keeps only in-frame clones and is missing some. The sample comprises about 60,000 clones, more than 90% of which are singletons, and approximately 0.94% rests with the top ten. Concerning this clone: The antigen is not known.

The clonotype was recovered from a man aged 18-30 years in good health and CMV-seronegative. Sequenced input: PBMCs.

The chain's CDR3 is CASSWGLAGSYEQYF. For the CDR3, the DNA is TGCGCCAGCAGCTGGGGCCTAGCGGGCTCCTACGAGCAGTACTTC. This chain uses TRBV5-1 with TRBJ2-7; 8 nucleotides agree with TRBD2. Per germline, CDR1 SGHRS and CDR2 YFSETQ. This CDR3 has 15 residues. V gave up 3 bases and J gave up 0 bases; unmatched junction bases: 5.